One T cell receptor (beta chain) is described in this entry. What antigen it recognizes has not been identified. Base qualities are not provided; no much larger clone lies one nucleotide away. According to the germline V gene, CDR1 reads SGHTA and CDR2 reads FQGNSA. Trimming takes 5 bases from V and 0 bases from J, and the germline ends sit 20 bases apart. Including the terminal cysteine and phenylalanine, the CDR3 comprises 18 residues. The sequence is cut down to CDR3 DNA, 54 bases in frame from base 1. The immunoSEQ hsTCRB v3.0 assay was used at survey level resolution to sequence the TRB variable region. A depth of about 40,000-50,000 T-cell genomes per sample was targeted for TRB sequencing. An Illumina MiSeq with a v3 150-cycle kit was used to sequence the pooled TRB libraries. The study's processing was this. Repertoire analysis was performed in R inside a reproducible Nextflow workflow that covered QC, data transformation and analysis. LymphoSeq2, an R package for exploring AIRR-Seq data, was used to implement custom analyses. Four samples that yielded fewer than 5000 total TRB sequences were excluded, so that fewer than 200 HIV repertoires were analyzed. Among the roughly 200 retained HIV repertoires, 55 to 65 were collected before ART initiation and about 130 were collected after ART initiation. Repertoires were downsampled to 5000 TRB nucleotide sequences, and summary statistics were averaged over 100 downsampling iterations. The analysis kept only TRB sequences whose CDR3 regions were at least seven amino acids long. Two measures captured diversity: a Shannon entropy-derived clonality score and the Gini coefficient. Repertoire networks linked the top 5000 CDR3 amino acid sequences whenever two sequences differed by an edit distance of one. For TRB CDR3 amino acid sequences, GLIPH2 was used to predict antigen specificity groups and MHC restriction. To flag known CMV, EBV, HIV or tissue antigen associations, CDR3 amino acid sequences were matched against VDJdb and McPAS-TCR. Pre-ART, post-ART and control groups were compared with Wilcoxon signed-rank tests and Holm-Bonferroni correction. The immuneACCESS repertoire file appears here via TCRdb, limited to in-frame rearrangements. These files lack a portion of the clones; in checked studies, under half of the deficit traces to unresolved V genes, and the cause of the others is not known. The V and J calls and the clone size are those of that table, but D and trimming were determined from the DNA. The sample profile shows some 27,000 clones; about 94% of them were found once. The top ten clones comprise over 6% of the sample.

To be included, a participant needed at least one PBMC sample from before ART initiation plus at least two post-ART samples. All participants with HIV were treated in the United States of America. Before DNA extraction, cryopreserved samples containing roughly 0.9-10 million PBMC were thawed and washed. At the time of the earliest PBMC sample, participants with HIV were aged between roughly 20 and 55 years. PBMC samples from each participant spanned 1-4 timepoints before ART initiation and 2-8 timepoints after ART initiation, with a median of 7 samples. For every participant, serial HIV viral load, CD4+ T-cell count, ART history and demographic data were obtained. Genomic DNA was extracted from unsorted PBMC with a Qiagen kit on a QIAcube, with processing performed in batches of 12 samples. This entry comes from a study of long-term antiretroviral therapy in people with HIV (dated 2022 in TCRdb). In terms of the full investigation: Collection of the earliest samples took place about a decade ahead of the 2015 WHO recommendation for immediate ART, at a time when ART was typically delayed until CD4 counts fell. A total of under 250 cryopreserved PBMC samples came from a few dozen adults with confirmed HIV infection and were collected serially over a mean of around 6 years (range 1-12). A retrospective serial study tested whether ART initiation and durable HIV suppression were associated with changes in peripheral blood TRB repertoire composition and diversity. No cross-contamination during QIAcube processing was shown when test extractions of a monoclonal T-cell line were performed alongside some 33 polyclonal samples. Among the 30 to 35 participants with HIV, eleven were female.

Summary of the overall study and its limitations: Because cell numbers in pre-ART samples were limited, unsorted PBMC were profiled instead of sorted CD4+ and CD8+ T cells. Inferences about post-ART repertoire changes are limited because no data were available on ART adherence, viral resistance or therapy changes. Compared with controls, HIV repertoires had narrower CDR3 length ranges, and the network structure pointed to an antigen-experienced repertoire that shifted only slightly toward naive after ART. Owing to limited PBMC availability, only the TCR beta chain was sequenced, without alpha chain pairing. Starting ART was linked to a significant rise in TRB diversity, yet even after long-term ART the diversity remained significantly lower than in transplant donor controls. The samples span the years 2004 to 2017, and the ART regimens used at that time may not be as effective as current regimens. Expanded TRB clones identified before ART initiation dominated the repertoire at all time points, although this dominance fluctuated and declined in many PLHIV after ART.

This TCR came from a woman aged 40 to 50 with HIV. The chain was built from TRBV7-2 and TRBJ2-1, and the D gene may be TRBD2, 6 bases matching. The sample here was unsorted PBMCs, taken about 6.7 years after starting antiretroviral therapy. The nucleotides are TGTGCCAGCAGCCCCTTTATGGCGGGGACCAGCTCCTACAATGAGCAGTTCTTC. It encodes CASSPFMAGTSSYNEQFF.